Listed here are 16 T cell receptor beta chains from one sample, sequenced in a study of T-cell memory formation after mild COVID-19. TCRdb reprocessed the 5' RACE reads via MiXCR and lists one record per CDR3 protein. The sample has a few hundred thousand distinct CDR3 sequences; 25% to 30% are singletons. Sequencing input: PBMCs or a T cell subset sorted from them (not recorded which). All receptors come from an adult woman who had mild COVID-19 (a few samples of this study predate the infection). Cell type and time point are not known.

The rearrangement links TRBV5-1 to TRBJ1-6; maybe TRBD1 (5 bases). The V end lost 4 bases, the J end lost 4 bases, and 9 bases lay between the germline ends. Per the germline V gene, CDR1 is SGHRS and CDR2 is YFSETQ. The CDR3 covers 14 residues. As DNA, the CDR3 is TGCGCCAGCAGCCGGCAGGGTTATAATTCACCCCTCCACTTT. Its translation is CASSRQGYNSPLHF. The complete variable domain, with remaining parts taken from reference TRBV5-1 and TRBJ1-6, reads KAGVTQTPRYLIKTRGQQVTLSCSPISGHRSVSWYQQTPGQGLQFLFEYFSETQRNKGNFPGRFSGRQFSNSRSEMNVSTLELGDSALYLCASSRQGYNSPLHFGNGTRLTVT.

The V and J genes are TRBV20-1 and TRBJ1-3; 9 bases line up with TRBD1. From germline, CDR1 is DFQATT and CDR2 SNEGSKA (reference sequence). With V trimmed by 3 bases and J by 0 bases, 6 bases remained unmatched. The CDR3 is 16 residues long. The DNA for the CDR3 is TGCAGTGCTAGCACGGGACAGGGCCTCTCTGGAAACACCATATATTTT. Protein: CSASTGQGLSGNTIYF.

The chain combines TRBV12-3 or TRBV12-4 with TRBJ1-5; tentative D call: TRBD1 (6 bases). Trimming removed 2 bases at V and 5 bases at J, with 13 bases between. The CDR3 is made up of 15 amino acids. The CDR3 sequence is CASSLSGGAYQPQHF. DNA for the CDR3: TGTGCCAGCAGTTTATCGGGGGGCGCATATCAGCCCCAGCATTTT.

The chain recombines TRBV7-3 with TRBJ2-1; TRBD2 matches 9 bases. Germline V lookup: CDR1 SGHTA, CDR2 FQGTGA. Germline trimming cut 5 bases from V and 6 bases from J; bases unmatched to any gene: 11. This CDR3 region has 16 residues. The CDR3 region has the DNA TGTGCCAGCAGCCTGGGCGCGGGAGGGCCGGTCAATGAGCAGTTCTTC. It translates to CASSLGAGGPVNEQFF. The full variable domain, in which reference TRBV7-3 and TRBJ2-1 provide the parts outside the CDR3, is GAGVSQTPSNKVTEKGKYVELRCDPISGHTALYWYRQSLGQGPEFLIYFQGTGAADDSGLPNDRFFAVRPEGSVSTLKIQRTERGDSAVYLCASSLGAGGPVNEQFFGPGTRLTVL.

V usage is TRBV9 and J usage is TRBJ2-2, with D possibly being TRBD2 (6 bases). Trimming shortened V by 4 bases and J by 4 bases, and 17 bases separated the two germline ends. CDR1 and CDR2 from the germline V gene are SGDLS and YYNGEE. The CDR3 is 16 residues long. As DNA, the CDR3 is TGTGCCAGCAGCCCCGCCCCGAGCGGGCCCACCGGGGAGCTGTTTTTT. The encoded protein is CASSPAPSGPTGELFF.

This chain connects TRBV6-5 to TRBJ2-7; a possible D gene is TRBD2 (6 bases). The CDR3 length is 15 residues. The germline V gene encodes CDR1 MNHEY and CDR2 SVGAGI. V lost 2 bases, J lost 6 bases, and 17 bases lay in between. The CDR3 coding sequence is TGTGCCAGCAGTTACAGGGCGGGAAGGCCGTCCGAGCAGTACTTC. This gives the protein CASSYRAGRPSEQYF.

This sequence joins TRBV5-6 and TRBJ2-4; D remains ambiguous. V was clipped by 4 bases and J by 3 bases, with 11 bases between them. Germline V lookup: CDR1 SGHDT, CDR2 YYEEEE. This CDR3 spans 14 amino acids. In nucleotides, the CDR3 is TGTGCCAGCAGCGGGAATGAGGACAAAAACATTCAGTACTTC. Translation: CASSGNEDKNIQYF. Filled out from reference TRBV5-6 and TRBJ2-4, the complete variable domain reads DAGVTQSPTHLIKTRGQQVTLRCSPKSGHDTVSWYQQALGQGPQFIFQYYEEEERQRGNFPDRFSGHQFPNYSSELNVNALLLGDSALYLCASSGNEDKNIQYFGAGTRLSVL.

This clonotype occurred a few times. The rearrangement joins TRBV7-3 to TRBJ1-1; TRBD1 might be the D (5 bases). CDR1 is SGHTA and CDR2 is FQGTGA in the germline V gene. Trimming pared 5 bases from V and 1 base from J, leaving 11 bases between. The CDR3 spans 14 residues. This CDR3 is CASSLVGPNTEAFF. The DNA of the CDR3 is TGTGCCAGCAGCCTCGTGGGGCCGAACACTGAAGCTTTCTTT. Based on the CDR3 plus reference TRBV7-3 and TRBJ1-1, the full variable domain is GAGVSQTPSNKVTEKGKYVELRCDPISGHTALYWYRQSLGQGPEFLIYFQGTGAADDSGLPNDRFFAVRPEGSVSTLKIQRTERGDSAVYLCASSLVGPNTEAFFGQGTRLTVV.

The V and J genes are TRBV18 and TRBJ2-1; D perhaps matches TRBD1 (6 bases). V lost 0 bases to trimming and J lost 9 bases, with 12 bases between them. The CDR3 is 14 amino acids. Germline CDR1 and CDR2: KGHSH and LQKENI. The DNA of the CDR3 is TGTGCCAGCTCACCACCGTCAACAGGGAGTGAGCAGTTCTTC. It codes for CASSPPSTGSEQFF.

This chain connects TRBV19 to TRBJ2-2; D ambiguous. Looked up from germline, CDR1 is LNHDA and CDR2 is SQIVND (reference sequence). Trimming stripped 9 bases from V and 4 bases from J, with 15 bases between. The CDR3 extends over 14 amino acids. The CDR3 coding sequence is TGTGCCAGCCGAGGAGCAGCCAGCACCGGGGAGCTGTTTTTT. This encodes CASRGAASTGELFF.

This clonotype occurred a few times. The gene calls are TRBV11-3 and TRBJ2-1, with D perhaps being TRBD1 or TRBD2 (5 bases each). The CDR3 is 17 amino acids. Trimming left V 4 bases short and J 4 bases short, with 20 bases between. The germline V gene has CDR1 SGHNT and CDR2 YENEEA. CDR3 DNA: TGTGCCAGCAGCTCAGTGGGGCTGGGGGTACTATACAATGAGCAGTTCTTC. Translation: CASSSVGLGVLYNEQFF.

This clonotype was detected a few times. This rearrangement joins TRBV7-2 to TRBJ2-1; 9 bases fit TRBD2. The length of the CDR3 is 19 residues. CDR1 is SGHTA, CDR2 FQGNSA, per germline. V shed 3 bases, J shed 4 bases, and the junction held 16 bases outside the gene matches. The CDR3 is CASSLGVGRAGGVYNEQFF. The CDR3 bases are TGTGCCAGCAGCTTGGGTGTGGGCCGAGCGGGAGGAGTATACAATGAGCAGTTCTTC.

This sequence joins TRBV6-5 and TRBJ2-7; D call uncertain. The CDR3 is 15 residues long. Germline loops: CDR1 MNHEY, CDR2 SVGAGI. V gave up 8 bases and J gave up 0 bases, with 17 bases separating them. In DNA, the CDR3 is TGTGCCAGCGCCCCTGACGATCAGGCCTCCTACGAGCAGTACTTC. This encodes CASAPDDQASYEQYF.

This rearrangement joins TRBV12-3 or TRBV12-4 to TRBJ1-2, with unresolved D. Trimming stripped 2 bases from V and 8 bases from J, with 9 bases between. The CDR3 sequence is 12 residues long. The CDR3 nucleotides read TGTGCCAGCAGTTTACTCCAGGCCGGCTACACCTTC. It encodes CASSLLQAGYTF.

J is TRBJ2-1 and V is TRBV3-1; 7 nucleotides align to TRBD1. The J segment lost 8 bases and the V segment lost 4 bases, leaving 8 bases of the junction unmatched. Germline CDR1 reads LGHDT; CDR2 reads YNNKEL (reference sequence). CDR3 size: 14 residues. CDR3 protein: CASSPWTGHHEQFF. CDR3 in DNA: TGTGCCAGCAGCCCCTGGACAGGTCATCATGAGCAGTTCTTC.

V and J are TRBV6-5 and TRBJ2-3, with 9 bases identical to TRBD2. The V segment lost 6 bases and the J segment 5 bases; nucleotides outside the gene matches: 9. The CDR3 sequence is 15 residues long. Germline V gene lookup returns CDR1 MNHEY and CDR2 SVGAGI. CDR3 in amino acids: CASRETSGVGDTQYF. The CDR3 DNA reads TGTGCCAGCAGGGAGACTAGCGGTGTGGGAGATACGCAGTATTTT.